This is a list of T cell receptor beta chains from one sample in a study of T cells in localized non-small cell lung cancer. Produced via immunoSEQ multiplex PCR; TCRdb's table is partial and in-frame only. The table shows 3,500 or so clones, with approximately 34% occurring only once. Sequenced material: lung tumor tissue, taken before any cancer treatment. These receptors were collected from a female donor older than 55 with stage I lung adenocarcinoma. Both conserved end residues are trimmed from each CDR3.

V,J,length,CDR3
TRBV5-1,TRBJ2-7,12,ASKDGTVSYEQY
TRBV18,TRBJ2-7,14,ASSPPVGTGLYEQY
TRBV27,TRBJ2-2,13,ASSLRRWYTGELF
TRBV19,TRBJ2-3,12,ASSSGTGHDTQY
TRBV11-3,TRBJ2-1,13,ASSFWSVSGNEQF
TRBV6-8,TRBJ2-6,14,ASRGAASSGANVLT
TRBV5-1,TRBJ2-6,16,ASSLDGTGISGANVLT
TRBV11-3,TRBJ1-6,12,ASSLDRNNSPLH
TRBV9,TRBJ2-5,10,ASGRTGETQY
TRBV10-1,TRBJ2-3,13,ASSDPGLGTDTQY
TRBV29-1,TRBJ2-1,13,SVIKGTGAYNEQF
TRBV6-8,TRBJ2-7,12,ASKGGQGPYEQY
TRBV11-3,TRBJ1-5,13,ASSLGTGSRQPQH
TRBV29-1,TRBJ1-1,12,SATQQGINTEAF
TRBV6-8,TRBJ2-7,12,ASRLQGVPYEQY
TRBV12-5,TRBJ2-7,10,ASTSGAYEQY
TRBV12-5,TRBJ2-2,12,ASGWDRETGELF
TRBV5-1,TRBJ1-5,12,ASSLGGSNQPQH
TRBV29-1,TRBJ1-1,11,SVVPNRGTEAF
TRBV6-8,TRBJ1-6,11,ASRQNTGSPLH
TRBV11-3,TRBJ1-6,12,ASSLGQDNSPLH
TRBV25-1,TRBJ2-5,14,ASSDPPRGGRETQY
TRBV4-1,TRBJ1-4,13,ASSQSGQVNEKLF
TRBV7-7,TRBJ2-2,12,ASSFSLNTGELF
TRBV19,TRBJ2-7,14,ASSMGAGPRSYEQY
TRBV30,TRBJ2-1,11,AWSVHGGGEQF
TRBV29-1,TRBJ2-7,12,SVVRDTGANEQY